One and the same sample provided the 28 T cell receptor beta chains below, sequenced in a study of shared clonotypes between healthy human individuals. Naive CD8 cells lacked CD45RO, underwent positive selection for CCR7 and left out terminally differentiated effector memory CD45RA+ cells. Here immunoSEQ multiplex PCR was the method, and the copy in TCRdb shows in-frame clones only, minus some. This sample has some 2 million clones, with 85% to 95% found just once. The sequencing input was naive CD8+ T cells sorted from blood. The source of these receptors is a man aged 18 to 30 in good health.

The rearrangement links TRBV28 to TRBJ1-5; the D is unclear. Trimming pared 3 bases from V and 3 bases from J, leaving 12 bases between. This CDR3 spans 15 amino acids. CDR1 and CDR2 from the germline V gene are MDHEN and SYDVKM. CDR3 residues: CASSFPETPNQPQHF. For the CDR3, the DNA is TGTGCCAGCAGTTTTCCAGAAACACCCAATCAGCCCCAGCATTTT.

The chain links TRBV7-6 to TRBJ2-6; D not certain. The CDR3 contains 18 residues. V shed 1 base and J shed 0 bases, with 13 bases lying between them. Germline V lookup: CDR1 SGHVS, CDR2 FNYEAQ. The CDR3 loop is CASSLGPPQSSGANVLTF. The CDR3 DNA reads TGTGCCAGCAGCTTAGGTCCGCCCCAGAGCTCTGGGGCCAACGTCCTGACTTTC.

The chain combines TRBV27 with TRBJ2-3; the match to TRBD1 covers 7 bases. The CDR3 is made up of 15 amino acids. With 6 bases clipped from V and 4 bases from J, the junction kept 10 bases outside the gene matches. In germline, CDR1 is MNHEY, CDR2 SMNVEV (reference sequence). The CDR3, as DNA: TGTGCCAGCAGGATAACAGGGGTTTCCGCAGATACGCAGTATTTT. This sequence encodes CASRITGVSADTQYF.

The genes are TRBV18 and TRBJ2-7; D is ambiguous. From germline, CDR1 is KGHSH and CDR2 LQKENI. V lost 4 bases and J 1 base, leaving 17 bases between the germline ends. The CDR3 sequence is 16 residues long. The CDR3: CASSQEGPAPSYEQYF. CDR3 coding DNA: TGTGCCAGCTCACAAGAAGGTCCGGCCCCATCCTACGAGCAGTACTTC.

The chain combines TRBV10-2 with TRBJ1-1; 7 nucleotides align to TRBD1. V gave up 8 bases and J gave up 5 bases; unmatched junction bases: 8. Germline CDR1 and CDR2: WSHSY and SAAADI. The CDR3 extends over 13 amino acids. The CDR3 DNA reads as TGCGCCAGCCGTCAGGGGGGAGGAACTGAAGCTTTCTTT. The encoded protein is CASRQGGGTEAFF.

The table lists this clone with a count of one. The chain is built from TRBV5-1 and TRBJ2-7, with D possibly being TRBD2 (8 bases). The V gene lost 1 base and the J gene lost 0 bases, with 26 bases spanning the gap. Germline lookup yields CDR1 SGHRS and CDR2 YFSETQ. This CDR3 is built from 20 residues. DNA for the CDR3: TGCGCCAGCAGCTTGAGGCCTCAGGGGGAGGTAGCGGGGATCTCCTACGAGCAGTACTTC. Translated: CASSLRPQGEVAGISYEQYF.

The rearrangement links TRBV5-4 to TRBJ1-1, with 7 bases lining up with TRBD1. CDR3 size: 13 residues. The V gene's germline CDR1 is SGHNT and CDR2 YYREEE (reference sequence). V was pared by 0 bases and J by 11 bases, with 7 bases of the junction left unmatched. The CDR3 nucleotides are TGTGCCAGCAGCTTGGACAGGGGAGTTTTGGCTTTCTTT. Residues: CASSLDRGVLAFF.

This chain links TRBV6-5 with TRBJ1-2; 8 positions match TRBD1. The CDR3 covers 15 residues. Germline values: CDR1 MNHEY, CDR2 SVGAGI. V lost 6 bases to trimming and J lost 0 bases; unmatched junction nucleotides: 6. Here the CDR3 DNA reads TGTGCCAGCAGGGCCGGGACAGGAGCTAACTATGGCTACACCTTC. Translation gives CASRAGTGANYGYTF.

This clone was recorded once. The CDR3, as DNA: TGTGCCAGCAGTTTACTGGTAAGGCCGGATCAGCCCCAGCATTTT. Its protein product is CASSLLVRPDQPQHF. V gene TRBV28 combines with J gene TRBJ1-5; no clear D. Trimming took 2 bases from V and 5 from J, leaving 13 bases between them. Germline values: CDR1 MDHEN, CDR2 SYDVKM. The CDR3 extends over 15 amino acids.

J is TRBJ2-7 and V is TRBV10-3; 10 nucleotides agree with TRBD1. With V trimmed by 2 bases and J by 3 bases, 7 bases remained unmatched. CDR3 size: 16 residues. Germline loops: CDR1 ENHRY, CDR2 SYGVKD. CDR3 region: CAISEPTGTGVYEQYF. The CDR3 DNA reads TGTGCCATCAGTGAGCCGACCGGGACAGGGGTCTACGAGCAGTACTTC.

This rearrangement joins TRBV29-1 to TRBJ2-1, with 8 bases matching TRBD1. Germline V gene data show CDR1 as SQVTM and CDR2 as ANQGSEA. CDR3 length: 15 amino acids. Trimming removed 5 bases from V and 2 bases from J; junction bases left unmatched: 8. CDR3 protein: CSVHLGDRTYNEQFF. The CDR3 region has the DNA TGCAGCGTTCACCTCGGGGACAGGACCTACAATGAGCAGTTCTTC.

This chain uses TRBV10-2 with TRBJ1-2, with D maybe TRBD1 (5 bases). The CDR3 loop spans 12 amino acids. Germline-derived CDR1 and CDR2 are WSHSY and SAAADI. V gave up 6 bases and J gave up 1 base, with 6 bases separating them. CDR3 amino acids: CASSQGNYGYTF. The CDR3 DNA reads TGCGCCAGCAGCCAGGGTAACTATGGCTACACCTTC.

CDR3 sequence (DNA): TGTGCCAGCAGCTTAGTTGGAACGGAAAGCACAGATACGCAGTATTTT. As protein: CASSLVGTESTDTQYF. The chain combines TRBV11-2 with TRBJ2-3; D uncertain. CDR1 is SGHAT and CDR2 is FQNNGV in the germline V gene. The CDR3 totals 16 residues. The V end lost 1 base, the J end lost 0 bases, and 11 bases lay between the germline ends.

The chain recombines TRBV23-1 with TRBJ2-7; the D gene is possibly TRBD1 (6 bases). TRBV23-1 qualifies as an ORF whose function is uncertain. V shed 6 bases and J shed 0 bases, with 18 bases lying between them. This CDR3 is 16 amino acids long. Here the CDR3 reads CASSPSDDRSSYEQYF. The CDR3 DNA sequence: TGCGCCAGCAGCCCGAGCGATGACAGGAGCTCCTACGAGCAGTACTTC.

The chain carries TRBV7-9 and TRBJ2-1; 9 bases align to TRBD1. The CDR3 sequence is 13 residues long. Germline V lookup: CDR1 SEHNR, CDR2 FQNEAQ (reference sequence). The J segment lost 8 bases and the V segment lost 3 bases, leaving 2 bases of the junction unmatched. CDR3 residues: CASSLGQGHEQFF. CDR3 DNA: TGTGCCAGCAGCTTGGGACAGGGCCATGAGCAGTTCTTC.

As concerns this clone: Other DNA sequences in this specimen translate into the identical CDR3. The V and J genes are TRBV7-9 and TRBJ2-7; D may be TRBD1 (6 bases). The CDR3 consists of 13 residues. Germline values: CDR1 SEHNR, CDR2 FQNEAQ (reference sequence). Trimming shortened V by 3 bases and J by 0 bases, and 6 bases separated the two germline ends. The CDR3 coding sequence is TGTGCCAGCAGCTTGGGGGCCTCCTACGAGCAGTACTTC. This encodes CASSLGASYEQYF.

The chain combines TRBV5-4 with TRBJ1-6, with D tentatively TRBD1 (5 bases). The CDR3 is 13 amino acids. Trimming removed 0 bases at V and 8 bases at J, with 6 bases between. Germline assignment: CDR1 SGHNT and CDR2 YYREEE (reference sequence). The DNA of the CDR3 is TGTGCCAGCAGCTTGGCGGGACATTCACCCCTCCACTTT. It codes for CASSLAGHSPLHF. Together with reference TRBV5-4 and TRBJ1-6, the CDR3 gives the full variable domain: ETGVTQSPTHLIKTRGQQVTLRCSSQSGHNTVSWYQQALGQGPQFIFQYYREEENGRGNFPPRFSGLQFPNYSSELNVNALELDDSALYLCASSLAGHSPLHFGNGTRLTVT.

The V gene is TRBV6-6, the J gene TRBJ2-5; D is undetermined. CDR1 MNHNY and CDR2 SVGAGI come from the germline V gene (reference sequence). The length of the CDR3 is 15 residues. Trimming cost V 1 base and J 3 bases, with 12 bases left between them. The CDR3 DNA reads as TGTGCCAGCAGTTACTTCCCTCGGCTTGAAGAGACCCAGTACTTC. Translation: CASSYFPRLEETQYF.

The rearrangement links TRBV6-5 to TRBJ2-1; D may match TRBD1 or TRBD2 (5 bases each). CDR1 and CDR2 from the germline V gene are MNHEY and SVGAGI. The CDR3 has 16 residues. V gave up 0 bases and J gave up 2 bases, with 11 bases separating them. The CDR3 here is CASSYSGAGPYNEQFF. The CDR3 DNA reads as TGTGCCAGCAGTTACTCGGGAGCAGGGCCCTACAATGAGCAGTTCTTC.

The V call is TRBV9, the J call TRBJ2-3; D is tentatively TRBD1 or TRBD2 (5 bases each). The CDR3 has 14 amino acids. The ends were cut back, 4 bases at V and 2 bases at J, with 11 bases in the middle. Germline assignment: CDR1 SGDLS and CDR2 YYNGEE. CDR3: CASSPWDLTDTQYF. The CDR3 DNA sequence: TGTGCCAGCAGCCCCTGGGACCTCACAGATACGCAGTATTTT.

The rearrangement joins TRBV4-1 to TRBJ2-7; D ambiguous. Between the trimmed V and J ends, which lost 1 base and 6 bases, there was a span of 13 bases. The CDR3 has 14 amino acids. In germline, CDR1 is MGHRA, CDR2 YSYEKL. The CDR3, as DNA: TGCGCCAGCAGCCAAGCAGGCAGCCCCCTCGAGCAGTACTTC. Translating gives CASSQAGSPLEQYF.

The CDR3 coding sequence is TGTGCCAGCAGCTCCACCGGGGAGCTGTTTTTT. Its translation: CASSSTGELFF. The V call is TRBV7-9, the J call TRBJ2-2; unclear D gene. Trimming left V 4 bases short and J 4 bases short, with 1 base between. The CDR3 loop spans 11 amino acids. Germline loops: CDR1 SEHNR, CDR2 FQNEAQ (reference sequence).

About this clone itself: One end of the junction varies from germline; a read error may be responsible. For the CDR3, the DNA is TGTGCCAGCAGCTTAGGGGTAGTTCAGCACTTC. Amino acid sequence: CASSLGVVQHF. The gene calls are TRBV11-2 and TRBJ2-7, with no clear D. This CDR3 is 11 amino acids long. The V gene's germline CDR1 is SGHAT and CDR2 FQNNGV.

The genes are TRBV30 and TRBJ1-1, with no clear D. With 3 bases removed from V and 5 bases from J, the gap between germline ends came to 13 bases. The length of the CDR3 is 13 residues. Germline loops: CDR1 GTSNPN, CDR2 SVGIG (reference sequence). The CDR3 region is CAWSAWVWTEAFF. The CDR3 DNA reads as TGTGCCTGGAGCGCCTGGGTTTGGACTGAAGCTTTCTTT.

The chain couples TRBV27 to TRBJ2-1; D might be TRBD2 (7 bases). The CDR3 is 14 amino acids. Trimming removed 11 bases at V and 2 bases at J, with 16 bases between. Germline loops: CDR1 MNHEY, CDR2 SMNVEV (reference sequence). DNA for the CDR3: TGTGCCGCCGGCGGGGGCTTTACCTACAATGAGCAGTTCTTC. Encoded protein: CAAGGGFTYNEQFF.

CDR3 coding DNA: TGTGCCAGCAGACAGGGCATCTACGAGCAGTACTTC. Its protein product is CASRQGIYEQYF. V and J are TRBV27 and TRBJ2-7, with D maybe TRBD1 (6 bases). The V gene's germline CDR1 is MNHEY and CDR2 SMNVEV (reference sequence). V was pared by 6 bases and J by 3 bases, with 9 bases between. The CDR3 runs 12 residues.

The chain has TRBV5-4 and TRBJ1-1; TRBD1 agrees at 8 bases. Germline CDR1 reads SGHNT; CDR2 reads YYREEE (reference sequence). The CDR3 has 16 amino acids. Trimming cost V 0 bases and J 5 bases; bases outside gene matches: 9. This CDR3 is CASSLAADREFTEAFF. CDR3 bases: TGTGCCAGCAGCTTGGCGGCGGACAGGGAGTTTACTGAAGCTTTCTTT. The full variable domain, completed using reference TRBV5-4 and TRBJ1-1, is ETGVTQSPTHLIKTRGQQVTLRCSSQSGHNTVSWYQQALGQGPQFIFQYYREEENGRGNFPPRFSGLQFPNYSSELNVNALELDDSALYLCASSLAADREFTEAFFGQGTRLTVV.

This clone was seen a single time. The chain carries TRBV27 and TRBJ2-7; D is unresolved. The CDR3 has 13 amino acids. Germline values: CDR1 MNHEY, CDR2 SMNVEV (reference sequence). V shed 5 bases and J shed 6 bases, with 14 bases lying between them. CDR3 in DNA: TGTGCCAGCAGTCCCTCTACGTCAGGCGAGCAGTACTTC. This sequence encodes CASSPSTSGEQYF.